The table lists the clone carrying this TCR beta chain with a count of one. This sample is drawn from a study of blood T cell repertoires in COVID-19. Study as a whole: Spain, Italy and the United States supplied samples that represented acute and convalescent COVID-19. In each case, the material was cDNA or gDNA derived from T cells, B-cell-depleted T cells, or PBMCs.

Source study methods: Using reference gene primer amplification, nucleated cell counts were estimated. The method was immunoSEQ multiplex PCR; TCRdb's version includes in-frame clones alone and lacks a portion of them. The V and J calls and clone size were taken over from that table, and D and trimming were inferred from the DNA. Of approximately 100,000 clones detected, around four fifths appear once; the ten largest clones hold about 10%. This CDR3 region has 18 residues. Germline values: CDR1 SGHDN, CDR2 FVKESK. The germline V and J ends were trimmed by 4 bases and 2 bases, with 22 bases remaining between them.

The source of this sequence is a man aged 65 to 85 with acute or convalescent COVID-19. V usage is TRBV14 and J usage is TRBJ2-3; no reliable D call. Sequencing was done on a sample of peripheral blood. CDR3 DNA sequence: TGTGCCAGCAGCCCAACTCCCCTCGGGTCCAGTTTCACAGATACGCAGTATTTT. This translates into CASSPTPLGSSFTDTQYF.